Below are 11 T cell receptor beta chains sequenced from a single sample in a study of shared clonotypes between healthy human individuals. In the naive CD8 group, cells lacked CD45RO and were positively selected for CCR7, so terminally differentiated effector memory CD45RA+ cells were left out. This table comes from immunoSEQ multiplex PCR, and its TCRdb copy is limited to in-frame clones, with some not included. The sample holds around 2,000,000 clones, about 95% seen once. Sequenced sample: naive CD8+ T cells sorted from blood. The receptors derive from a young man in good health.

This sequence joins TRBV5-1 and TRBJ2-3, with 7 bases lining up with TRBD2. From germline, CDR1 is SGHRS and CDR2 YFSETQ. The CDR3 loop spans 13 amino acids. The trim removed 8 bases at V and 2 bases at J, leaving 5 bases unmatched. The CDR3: CASTTSATDTQYF. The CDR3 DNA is TGCGCCAGTACAACTAGCGCCACAGATACGCAGTATTTT. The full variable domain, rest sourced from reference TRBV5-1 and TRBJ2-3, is KAGVTQTPRYLIKTRGQQVTLSCSPISGHRSVSWYQQTPGQGLQFLFEYFSETQRNKGNFPGRFSGRQFSNSRSEMNVSTLELGDSALYLCASTTSATDTQYFGPGTRLTVL.

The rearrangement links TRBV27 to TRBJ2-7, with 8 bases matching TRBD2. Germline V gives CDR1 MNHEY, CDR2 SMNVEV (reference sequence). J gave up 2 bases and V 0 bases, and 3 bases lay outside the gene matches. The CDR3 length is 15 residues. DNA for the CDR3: TGTGCCAGCAGTTTATCGACTAGCGTTACCTACGAGCAGTACTTC. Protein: CASSLSTSVTYEQYF.

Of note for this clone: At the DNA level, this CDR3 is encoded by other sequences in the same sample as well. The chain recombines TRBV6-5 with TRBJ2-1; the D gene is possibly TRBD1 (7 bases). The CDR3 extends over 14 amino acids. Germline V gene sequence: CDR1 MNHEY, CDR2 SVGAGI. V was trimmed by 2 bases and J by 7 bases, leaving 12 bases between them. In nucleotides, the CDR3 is TGTGCCAGCAGTTACGGCGCAGGGGGGAATGAGCAGTTCTTC. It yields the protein CASSYGAGGNEQFF.

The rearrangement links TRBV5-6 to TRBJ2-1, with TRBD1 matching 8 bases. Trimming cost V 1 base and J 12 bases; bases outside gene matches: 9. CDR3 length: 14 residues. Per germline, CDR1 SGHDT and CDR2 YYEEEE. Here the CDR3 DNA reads TGTGCCAGCAGCTTGACCGGACAGGGTCCCGCGCAGTTCTTC. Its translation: CASSLTGQGPAQFF.

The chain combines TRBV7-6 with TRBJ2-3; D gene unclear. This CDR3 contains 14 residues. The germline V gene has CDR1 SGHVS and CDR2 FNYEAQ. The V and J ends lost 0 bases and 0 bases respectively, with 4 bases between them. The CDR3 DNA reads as TGTGCCAGCAGCTTAGCGTTGAGCACAGATACGCAGTATTTT. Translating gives CASSLALSTDTQYF.

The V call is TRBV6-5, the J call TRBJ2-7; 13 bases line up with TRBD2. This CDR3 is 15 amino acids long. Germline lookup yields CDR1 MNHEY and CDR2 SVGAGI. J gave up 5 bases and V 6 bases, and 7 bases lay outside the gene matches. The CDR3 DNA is TGTGCCAGCAGCTCTGGACTAGCGGGGGATCACGAGCAGTACTTC. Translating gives CASSSGLAGDHEQYF.

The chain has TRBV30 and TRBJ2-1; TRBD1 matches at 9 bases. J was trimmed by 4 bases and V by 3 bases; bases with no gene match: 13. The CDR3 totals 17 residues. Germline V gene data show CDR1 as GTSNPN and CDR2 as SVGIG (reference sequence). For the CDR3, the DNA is TGTGCCTGGAGCGCCCGAGGGACAGGGCAAGCGTACAATGAGCAGTTCTTC. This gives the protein CAWSARGTGQAYNEQFF.

The CDR3 region has the DNA TGTGCCAGCAGCTTAGCCTGGGACAGGGAGGAGTCTTACGAGCAGTACTTC. It encodes CASSLAWDREESYEQYF. The V call is TRBV7-8, the J call TRBJ2-7; 9 bases map to TRBD1. The CDR3 sequence is 17 residues long. Unmatched junction bases numbered 10, after V lost 0 bases and J lost 4 bases. Germline CDR1 and CDR2: SGHVS and FQNEAQ.

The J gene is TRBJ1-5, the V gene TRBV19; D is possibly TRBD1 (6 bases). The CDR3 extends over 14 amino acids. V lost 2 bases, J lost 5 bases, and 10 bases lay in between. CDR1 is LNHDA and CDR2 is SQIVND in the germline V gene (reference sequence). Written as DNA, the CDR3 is TGTGCCAGTAGTATACCAGGGGATCATCAGCCCCAGCATTTT. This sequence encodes CASSIPGDHQPQHF.

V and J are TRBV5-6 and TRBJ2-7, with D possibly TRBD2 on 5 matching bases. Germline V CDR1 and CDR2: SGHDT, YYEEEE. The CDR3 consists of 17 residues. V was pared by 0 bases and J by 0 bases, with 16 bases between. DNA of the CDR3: TGTGCCAGCAGCTTGGCGTTCGGGGTTGACGTCTCCTACGAGCAGTACTTC. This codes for CASSLAFGVDVSYEQYF.

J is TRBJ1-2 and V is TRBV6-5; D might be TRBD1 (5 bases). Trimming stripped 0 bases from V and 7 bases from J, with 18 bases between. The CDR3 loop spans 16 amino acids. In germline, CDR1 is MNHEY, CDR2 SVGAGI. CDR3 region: CASSYSSGGTTFGYTF. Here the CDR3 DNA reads TGTGCCAGCAGTTACTCGAGCGGGGGGACCACTTTTGGCTACACCTTC.